This record looks at one TCR beta chain sequence and its context. These data come from a study of blood T cell repertoires in COVID-19. For the study at large: There were acute and convalescent COVID-19 samples, and they came from the United States, Italy and Spain. Sample material is recorded as cDNA or gDNA derived from T cells, B-cell-depleted T cells, or PBMCs.

Original analysis: How many nucleated cells were present was estimated from reference gene primer amplification. Using immunoSEQ multiplex PCR, the repertoire was profiled, and TCRdb retains in-frame clones only, with some absent. The DNA gave D and trimming, while V, J and clone size come from that table. The sample lists 95,000 to 150,000 clones, roughly 88% occurring once. The CDR3 totals 12 residues. In germline, CDR1 is SGHDN, CDR2 FVKESK. Trimming left V 6 bases short and J 3 bases short, with 9 bases between. The sequence came from a man in his forties with acute or convalescent COVID-19. The sample taken for sequencing was peripheral blood. The chain joins TRBV14 to TRBJ2-7, with D perhaps matching TRBD1 (5 bases). The CDR3 DNA reads as TGTGCCAGCAGTCCAGGGTTCTACGAGCAGTACTTC. This sequence encodes CASSPGFYEQYF.